This T cell receptor beta chain appears in the sequencing data of a study of blood T cell repertoires in COVID-19. Overall study context: There were acute and convalescent COVID-19 samples, and they came from the United States, Italy and Spain. PBMCs, B-cell-depleted T cells, or T cells were the source of the cDNA or gDNA that made up the material.

Authors' processing steps: Reference gene primer amplification gave estimated nucleated cell counts. Sequencing was performed with immunoSEQ multiplex PCR; in TCRdb, only in-frame clones are kept and a portion is missing. V and J calls and clone size follow that table, whereas D and trimming were derived from the DNA. The profile covers 100,000 to 150,000 clones, with approximately 86% appearing a single time and roughly 11% taken by the ten largest. This CDR3 spans 16 amino acids. This clone was seen just once. A Seattle source enrolled patients during active infection and followed them longitudinally.

The sequenced sample consisted of peripheral blood. The chain recombines TRBV7-5 with TRBJ2-1; the D call in the table, TRBD2, was not verified against the DNA. TRBV7-5 is tagged as a pseudogene. This sequence originates from an older woman with COVID-19, enrolled during active disease. CDR3 region: CARSLVMGSGWNEQFF. As DNA, the CDR3 is TGTGCCAGAAGCTTAGTTATGGGGAGCGGTTGGAATGAGCAGTTCTTC.